Each of the 5 T cell receptor beta chains below was sequenced from the same sample in a study of cytomegalovirus exposure and HLA in healthy donors. The PCR ran on 60 Vbeta and 13 Jbeta primers. TCRdb keeps only in-frame clones here, not all; method: immunoSEQ multiplex PCR. The table has about 140,000 clones, about three quarters seen once. The specimen sequenced was PBMCs. These receptors all come from a man aged 40-50 years in good health and CMV-seropositive.

The rearrangement links TRBV6-6 to TRBJ1-2, with TRBD1 as a possible D gene (6 bases). V lost 2 bases and J lost 2, with 6 bases in between. From germline, CDR1 is MNHNY and CDR2 SVGAGI (reference sequence). This CDR3 contains 13 residues. For the CDR3, the DNA is TGTGCCAGCAGTTACGACAGGAACTATGGCTACACCTTC. It yields the protein CASSYDRNYGYTF.

The chain links TRBV7-8 to TRBJ1-5; weak D call: TRBD1 (5 bases). The length of the CDR3 is 15 residues. Trimming took off 2 bases at V and 1 base at J, with 9 bases between the two ends. Looked up from germline, CDR1 is SGHVS and CDR2 is FQNEAQ. The CDR3 region is CASSLLEGSNQPQHF. CDR3 nucleotide sequence: TGTGCCAGCAGCTTATTGGAGGGGAGCAATCAGCCCCAGCATTTT.

J is TRBJ2-1 and V is TRBV2, with a weak D call TRBD2 (6 bases). CDR3 length equals 13 residues. Trimming stripped 7 bases from V and 7 bases from J, with 14 bases between. Germline V CDR1 and CDR2: SNHLY, FYNNEI. CDR3 in DNA: TGTGCCAGCAACCTTAGAGGAGGGAATGAGCAGTTCTTC. Its protein is CASNLRGGNEQFF.

The chain recombines TRBV28 with TRBJ2-7, with no clear D. Germline V lookup: CDR1 MDHEN, CDR2 SYDVKM. V was pared by 5 bases and J by 3 bases, with 8 bases between. The CDR3 is 12 amino acids. The CDR3 here is CASSTNSYEQYF. In DNA, the CDR3 is TGTGCCAGCAGTACGAATAGCTACGAGCAGTACTTC.

The count of this clone is one. The chain couples TRBV11-2 to TRBJ1-2; 9 bases fit TRBD1. Germline lookup yields CDR1 SGHAT and CDR2 FQNNGV. This CDR3 contains 14 residues. J gave up 4 bases and V 5 bases, and 5 bases lay outside the gene matches. DNA for the CDR3: TGTGCCAGCAGCGCACAGGGGGCAGGCTATGGCTACACCTTC. It specifies CASSAQGAGYGYTF.